This is a list of T cell receptor beta chains from one sample in a study of T-cell reconstitution after alpha-beta-depleted transplantation in children. TCRdb re-analysed the PCR reads in MiXCR, keeping a single row per CDR3 protein. This table has over 120,000 distinct CDR3 sequences, 8.5% to 10% appearing once. Source: PBMCs, mostly from graft donor cells, taken 180 days after TCRalphabeta/CD19-depleted stem cell transplant. These receptors came from a female patient aged 2 to 10 who had a stem cell transplant for congenital amegakaryocytic thrombocytopenia, so the T cells may come from the graft donor. The CDR3 runs from the conserved cysteine through the conserved F or W. A D gene is named only where the DNA matches it firmly. Only part of the rows carry a size: once, few, many, or a class if the clone is expanded.

>many|TRBJ2-7|TRBD2|TRBV7-8
TGTGCCAGCAGCTGGGGCGGGAGAACGTACGAGCAGTACTTC
CASSWGGRTYEQYF
>few|TRBJ1-3|.|TRBV5-1
TGCGCCAGCAGTCCATATGACAGCTCTGGAAACACCATATATTTT
CASSPYDSSGNTIYF
>.|TRBJ2-7|.|TRBV7-2
TGTGCCAGCAGCGTAGAGAGCTCCTACGAGCAGTACTTC
CASSVESSYEQYF
>many|TRBJ2-3|TRBD2|TRBV20-1
TGCAGTGCTAGTGGACTAGGAGATACAGATACGCAGTATTTT
CSASGLGDTDTQYF
>.|TRBJ2-6|.|TRBV11-3
TGTGCCACCACACCTGGGGCCAACGTCCTGACTTTC
CATTPGANVLTF
>many|TRBJ2-7|.|TRBV20-1
TGCAGTGCCGGGAACTACACGAACTCCTACGAGCAGTACTTC
CSAGNYTNSYEQYF
>many|TRBJ2-5|.|TRBV20-1
TGCAGTGCTGCCCGGCCGGAAGAGACCCAGTACTTC
CSAARPEETQYF
>many|TRBJ2-5|TRBD1|TRBV3-1
TGTGCCAGCAGCCAAGAGACAGGGGGCCGGGGGACCCAGTACTTC
CASSQETGGRGTQYF
>.|TRBJ2-7|.|TRBV30
TGTGCCTGGAGGCGGCAGGCCTCCTACGAGCAGTACTTC
CAWRRQASYEQYF
>many|TRBJ2-3|.|TRBV11-2
TGTGCCAGCAGCACCGAGTGGACGCAGTATTTT
CASSTEWTQYF
>many|TRBJ2-7|TRBD2|TRBV28
TGTGCCATCAGTTCCGCCGGGACTAGCGGGACCTACGAGCAGTACTTC
CAISSAGTSGTYEQYF